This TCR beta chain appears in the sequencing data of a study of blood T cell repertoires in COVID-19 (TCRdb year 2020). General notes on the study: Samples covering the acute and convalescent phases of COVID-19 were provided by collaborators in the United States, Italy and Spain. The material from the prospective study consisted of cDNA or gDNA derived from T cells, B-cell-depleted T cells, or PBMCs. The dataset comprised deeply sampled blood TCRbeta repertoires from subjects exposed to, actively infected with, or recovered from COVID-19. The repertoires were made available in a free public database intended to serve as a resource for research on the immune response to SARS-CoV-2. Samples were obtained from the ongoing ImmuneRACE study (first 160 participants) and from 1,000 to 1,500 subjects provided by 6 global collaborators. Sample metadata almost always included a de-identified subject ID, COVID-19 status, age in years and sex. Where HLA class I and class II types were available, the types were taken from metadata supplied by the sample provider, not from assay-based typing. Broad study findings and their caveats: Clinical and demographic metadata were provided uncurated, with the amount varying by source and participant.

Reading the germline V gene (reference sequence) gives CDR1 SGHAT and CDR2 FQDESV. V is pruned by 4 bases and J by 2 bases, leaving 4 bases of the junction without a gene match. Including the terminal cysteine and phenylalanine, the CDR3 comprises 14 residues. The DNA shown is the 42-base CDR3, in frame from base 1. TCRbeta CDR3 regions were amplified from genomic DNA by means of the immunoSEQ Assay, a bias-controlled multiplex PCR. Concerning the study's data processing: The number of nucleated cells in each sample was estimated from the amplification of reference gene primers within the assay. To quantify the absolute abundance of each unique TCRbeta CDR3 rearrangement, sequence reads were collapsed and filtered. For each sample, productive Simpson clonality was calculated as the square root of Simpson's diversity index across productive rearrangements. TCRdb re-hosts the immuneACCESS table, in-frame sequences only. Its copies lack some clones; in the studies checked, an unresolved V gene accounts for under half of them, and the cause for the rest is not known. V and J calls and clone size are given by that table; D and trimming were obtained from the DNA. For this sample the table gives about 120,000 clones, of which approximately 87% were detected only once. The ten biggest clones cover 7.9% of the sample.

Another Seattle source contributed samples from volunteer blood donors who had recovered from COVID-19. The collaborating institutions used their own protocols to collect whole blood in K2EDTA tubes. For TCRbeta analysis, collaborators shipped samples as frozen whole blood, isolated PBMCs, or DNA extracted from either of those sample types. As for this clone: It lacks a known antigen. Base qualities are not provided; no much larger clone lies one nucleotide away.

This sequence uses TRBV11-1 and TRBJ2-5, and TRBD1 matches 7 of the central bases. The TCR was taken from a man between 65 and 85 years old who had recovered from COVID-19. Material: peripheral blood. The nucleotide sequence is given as TGTGCCAGCAGCTCACGGACAGGACAAGAGACCCAGTACTTC. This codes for CASSSRTGQETQYF.